A single sample is the source of the 8 T cell receptor beta chains below, sequenced in a study of Graves' ophthalmopathy and Graves' hyperthyroidism (dated 2018 in TCRdb). Reads for this sample came from an Illumina HiSeq 2000. For repertoire sequencing, TCR beta CDR3 regions were amplified from RNA transcripts. The first round of RT-PCR was done with HTBI primers and the Qiagen OneStep RT-PCR kit, and was followed by a second round of multiplex PCR, then size selection and purification. The public reads were quality trimmed at Q25 with fastp and then assembled into clones with MiXCR by TCRdb, keeping productive beta chains. Rows with a matching CDR3 protein are joined into one entry that keeps the most common DNA and genes. The sample yields nearly 400,000 distinct CDR3 sequences; approximately 20% were counted once. The ten largest account for 1.6% of the sample. Material for sequencing was peripheral blood. All receptors come from a woman aged 18-29 years with Graves' ophthalmopathy. Donor details come from another sample of the same person, matched by shared clones.

In this sample, this clonotype turned up many times. This chain connects TRBV4-2 to TRBJ2-7; the D gene is possibly TRBD2 (6 bases). The CDR3 runs to 14 residues. Germline V gene lookup returns CDR1 LGHNA and CDR2 YNFKEQ. The ends were cut back, 0 bases at V and 3 bases at J, with 9 bases in the middle. CDR3 sequence reads: CASSQDWGDYEQYF. CDR3 nucleotide sequence: TGTGCCAGCAGCCAAGATTGGGGGGACTACGAGCAGTACTTC.

The rearrangement uses TRBV2 and TRBJ2-7; D might be TRBD2 (5 bases). CDR1 SNHLY and CDR2 FYNNEI come from the germline V gene. The CDR3 has 13 amino acids. The germline V and J ends were trimmed by 7 bases and 4 bases, with 14 bases remaining between them. CDR3: CASKIPGKYEQYF. CDR3 nucleotide sequence: TGTGCCAGCAAAATTCCCGGGAAATACGAGCAGTACTTC.

This clonotype was counted ten times or more. This chain's CDR3 is CASSIPAAYEQYF. DNA of the CDR3: TGTGCCAGCTCCATTCCAGCCGCCTACGAGCAGTACTTC. The chain is built from TRBV11-2 and TRBJ2-7; D uncertain. The CDR3 extends over 13 amino acids. Trimming removed 8 bases from V and 2 bases from J, with 13 bases in between. Germline assignment: CDR1 SGHAT and CDR2 FQNNGV.

This clonotype appeared many times. This sequence joins TRBV20-1 and TRBJ2-7; the D gene could be TRBD1 or TRBD2 (6 bases each). Germline lookup yields CDR1 DFQATT and CDR2 SNEGSKA (reference sequence). The CDR3 covers 14 residues. V was pared by 2 bases and J by 5 bases, with 16 bases between. The CDR3 sequence: CSARKIGGLHEQYF. In nucleotides, the CDR3 is TGCAGTGCTAGAAAAATCGGGGGCCTTCACGAGCAGTACTTC.

The gene calls are TRBV18 and TRBJ2-3; 8 bases map to TRBD2. The germline gives CDR1 KGHSH, CDR2 LQKENI. This CDR3 has 12 residues. V lost 2 bases and J lost 11; bases outside the gene matches: 3. CDR3 sequence reads: CASSPTSGGQYF. The CDR3 nucleotides read TGTGCCAGCTCACCAACTAGCGGAGGGCAGTATTTT.

This clonotype was detected ten times or more. The chain is built from TRBV20-1 and TRBJ2-7; 8 bases agree with TRBD2. The CDR3 totals 14 residues. Germline assignment: CDR1 DFQATT and CDR2 SNEGSKA (reference sequence). Trimming removed 5 bases from V and 7 bases from J; junction bases left unmatched: 13. CDR3 DNA sequence: TGCAGTGCTGAAAAACGGGGGGGGCTTCGGGAGCAGTACTTC. This translates into CSAEKRGGLREQYF.

This clonotype was seen only a few times. The chain employs TRBV24-1 and TRBJ2-5; 11 bases match TRBD1. This CDR3 spans 16 amino acids. Germline CDR1 and CDR2: KGHDR and SFDVKD. V lost 3 bases and J lost 5; bases outside the gene matches: 7. The CDR3 is CATSDPRRDRGETQYF. The CDR3 DNA reads as TGTGCCACCAGTGATCCGCGACGGGACAGGGGGGAGACCCAGTACTTC.

Many counts were recorded for this clonotype. This chain joins TRBV11-2 and TRBJ2-2; no clear D. Trimming shortened V by 4 bases and J by 7 bases, and 16 bases separated the two germline ends. From germline, CDR1 is SGHAT and CDR2 FQNNGV. The CDR3 covers 15 residues. CDR3 coding DNA: TGTGCCAGCAGCTACCCGGGCCTCCCAAACGGGGAGCTGTTTTTT. As protein: CASSYPGLPNGELFF.